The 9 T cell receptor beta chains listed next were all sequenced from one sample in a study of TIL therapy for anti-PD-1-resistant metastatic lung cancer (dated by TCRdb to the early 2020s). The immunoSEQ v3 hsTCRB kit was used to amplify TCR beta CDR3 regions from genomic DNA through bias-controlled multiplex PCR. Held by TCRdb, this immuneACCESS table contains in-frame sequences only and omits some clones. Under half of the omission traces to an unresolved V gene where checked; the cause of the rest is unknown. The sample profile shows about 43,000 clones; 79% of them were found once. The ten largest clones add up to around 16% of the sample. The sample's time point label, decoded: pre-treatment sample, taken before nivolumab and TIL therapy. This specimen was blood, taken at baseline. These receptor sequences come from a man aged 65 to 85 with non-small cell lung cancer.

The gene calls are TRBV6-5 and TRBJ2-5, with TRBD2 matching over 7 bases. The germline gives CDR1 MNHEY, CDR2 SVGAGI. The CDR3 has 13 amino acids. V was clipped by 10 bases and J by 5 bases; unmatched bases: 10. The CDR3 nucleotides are TGTGCCACCGGGGAGGGCCGCAGGGAGACCCAGTACTTC. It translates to CATGEGRRETQYF.

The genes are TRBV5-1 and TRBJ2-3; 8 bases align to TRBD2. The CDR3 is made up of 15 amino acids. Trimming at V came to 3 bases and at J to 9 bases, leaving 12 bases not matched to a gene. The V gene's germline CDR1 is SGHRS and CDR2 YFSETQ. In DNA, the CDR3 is TGCGCCAGCAGCTCCTTAGCGGGGACGCCGGGGACGCAGTATTTT. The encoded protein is CASSSLAGTPGTQYF.

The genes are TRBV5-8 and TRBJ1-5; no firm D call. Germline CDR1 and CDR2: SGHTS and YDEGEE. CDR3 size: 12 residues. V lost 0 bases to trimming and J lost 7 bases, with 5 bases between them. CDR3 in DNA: TGTGCCAGCAGCTTGGAGGCGCAGCCCCAGCATTTT. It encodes CASSLEAQPQHF.

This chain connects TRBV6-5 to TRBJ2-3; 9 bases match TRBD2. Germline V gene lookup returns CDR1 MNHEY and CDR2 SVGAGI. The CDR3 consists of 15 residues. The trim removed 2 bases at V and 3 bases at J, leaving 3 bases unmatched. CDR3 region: CASSYNSGSTDTQYF. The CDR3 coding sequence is TGTGCCAGCAGTTACAATAGCGGGAGTACAGATACGCAGTATTTT.

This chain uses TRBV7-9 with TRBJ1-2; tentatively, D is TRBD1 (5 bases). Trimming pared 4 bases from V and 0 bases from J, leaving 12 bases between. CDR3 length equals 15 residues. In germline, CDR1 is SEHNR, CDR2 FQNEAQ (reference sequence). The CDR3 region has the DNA TGTGCCAGCAGCTCTTTAATCAGGGCTAACTATGGCTACACCTTC. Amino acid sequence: CASSSLIRANYGYTF.

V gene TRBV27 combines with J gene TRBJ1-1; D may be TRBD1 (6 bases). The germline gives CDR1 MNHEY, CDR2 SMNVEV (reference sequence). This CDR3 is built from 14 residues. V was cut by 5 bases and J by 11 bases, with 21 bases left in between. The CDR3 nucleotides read TGTGCCAGCAGTCCGTTGCTGACAGGACCCAAGGCTTTCTTT. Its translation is CASSPLLTGPKAFF.

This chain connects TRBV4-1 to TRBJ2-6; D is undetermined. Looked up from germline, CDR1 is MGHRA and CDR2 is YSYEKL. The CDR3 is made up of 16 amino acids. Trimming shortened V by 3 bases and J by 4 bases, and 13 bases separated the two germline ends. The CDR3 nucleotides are TGCGCCAGCAGCCATAGAATGGGGTCCGGGGCCAACGTCCTGACTTTC. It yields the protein CASSHRMGSGANVLTF.

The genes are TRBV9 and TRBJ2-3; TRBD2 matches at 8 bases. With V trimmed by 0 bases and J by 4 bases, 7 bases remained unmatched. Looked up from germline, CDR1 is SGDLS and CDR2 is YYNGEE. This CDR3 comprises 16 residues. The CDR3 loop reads CASSVGSSGSSDTQYF. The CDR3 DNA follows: TGTGCCAGCAGCGTAGGATCCAGCGGGAGCTCAGATACGCAGTATTTT.

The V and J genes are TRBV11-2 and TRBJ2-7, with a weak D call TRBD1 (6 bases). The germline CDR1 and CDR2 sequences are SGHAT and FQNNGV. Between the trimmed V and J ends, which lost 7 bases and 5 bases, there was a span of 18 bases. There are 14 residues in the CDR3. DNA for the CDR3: TGTGCCAGCAAGTACAGGGAGTGGGGAAACGAGCAGTACTTC. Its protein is CASKYREWGNEQYF. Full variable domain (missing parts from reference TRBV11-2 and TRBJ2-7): EAGVAQSPRYKIIEKRQSVAFWCNPISGHATLYWYQQILGQGPKLLIQFQNNGVVDDSQLPKDRFSAERLKGVDSTLKIQPAKLEDSAVYLCASKYREWGNEQYFGPGTRLTVT.